This T cell receptor beta chain was recorded in a study of CD8 T cells in ankylosing spondylitis. General study findings and limits: Roughly eight highly homologous variants made up a TCR beta motif that seemed to typify ankylosing spondylitis blood. Disease-linked clones bore a CD8+ phenotype and were relatively rare in peripheral blood. Reports say disease-linked clones showed up significantly more in matched ankylosing spondylitis synovial fluid.

TCRdb reprocessed the 5' RACE reads with MiXCR, giving one entry per CDR3 protein. The sample lists some 63,000 distinct CDR3 sequences; about 6.2% were seen once. With respect to this clonotype: Its target is unknown.

This CDR3 is 14 amino acids long. Germline CDR1 and CDR2: DFQATT and SNEGSKA (reference sequence). The ends were cut back, 0 bases at V and 5 bases at J, with 14 bases in the middle. Sequenced sample: synovial fluid, either unsorted or a sorted T cell fraction (not recorded which). The TCR comes from a male donor with ankylosing spondylitis. The chain links TRBV20-1 to TRBJ2-7, with D possibly TRBD1 on 6 matching bases. The CDR3 DNA follows: TGCAGTGCTAGAGAAAGCACAGGGATCGACGAGCAGTACTTC. Translated: CSARESTGIDEQYF.